The source of this T cell receptor beta chain is a study of T cells in Graves' hyperthyroidism and ophthalmopathy. Study summary: Peripheral blood sampling occurred at initial diagnosis, before any treatment. Study-level points and caveats: The model made its ophthalmopathy prediction, and onset followed a median approximately six months later.

The V gene's germline CDR1 is SNHLY and CDR2 FYNNEI. Trimming stripped 7 bases from V and 11 bases from J, with 28 bases between. The CDR3 loop spans 16 amino acids. This clonotype was seen more than once but under ten times. The target antigen is unknown. It was RNA transcripts that yielded the amplified TCR beta CDR3 regions. The HTBI set primed first-round TCR CDR3 RT-PCR. MiXCR, applied by TCRdb to the multiplex PCR reads, yields one record per CDR3 protein. This sample has some 720,000 distinct CDR3 sequences, with about a sixth found just once. Newly diagnosed hyperthyroidism, duration under 2 months, in patients aged 18 to 65. Uncontrolled infections, other autoimmune diseases, pregnancy or lactation led to exclusion of patients.

The material sequenced was blood. J is TRBJ2-3 and V is TRBV2; possibly TRBD2 for D (6 bases). The receptor's source is a man between 18 and 29 years old with Graves' hyperthyroidism. CDR3 protein: CASTDPTQFGGLGQYF. The CDR3 DNA reads as TGTGCCAGCACCGACCCGACTCAGTTCGGGGGTTTAGGGCAGTATTTT.